This section outlines one T cell receptor beta chain sequence together with its context. What it binds is unknown. The PCR employed 60 Vbeta primers together with 13 Jbeta primers. Sequenced by immunoSEQ multiplex PCR; TCRdb stores in-frame clones only, minus some. The sample shows around 190,000 clones, 85% to 90% of them seen only once. This record belongs to a study of cytomegalovirus exposure and HLA in healthy donors. Findings and limits, study-wide: There were 164 TCR beta chains listed as cytomegalovirus-associated. Presence/absence analyses treated sequencing depth as roughly uniform across donors.

Germline V lookup: CDR1 SGHRS, CDR2 YFSETQ. CDR3 length equals 16 residues. The ends were cut back, 0 bases at V and 3 bases at J, with 15 bases in the middle. The rearrangement joins TRBV5-1 to TRBJ2-5; tentative D call: TRBD2 (5 bases). The clonotype comes from a woman under 30 in good health and CMV-seronegative. The source material was PBMCs. The CDR3 bases are TGCGCCAGCAGCTTGGGGCGGGCGTCTGGGAAAGAGACCCAGTACTTC. It encodes CASSLGRASGKETQYF.